Presented here are 13 T cell receptor beta chains from one specimen sequenced in a study of graft-versus-host responses after intestinal transplantation. No cognate antigen is known for these TCRs. Data came from immunoSEQ multiplex PCR; TCRdb stores just in-frame clones and leaves some out. Here the sample spans about 110,000 clones, 90% to 95% being singletons. The material sequenced was unstimulated CD4+ T cells sorted from spleen or lymph node cells, taken before transplant. The receptors were sampled from a human donor who was the organ donor for an intestinal transplant.

CDR3 amino acids: CASSPTGGGQPQHF. The CDR3 DNA reads TGCGCCAGCAGCCCAACAGGGGGGGGTCAGCCCCAGCATTTT. The V and J genes are TRBV5-1 and TRBJ1-5, with 8 bases matching TRBD1. CDR3 length: 14 amino acids. The germline V gene encodes CDR1 SGHRS and CDR2 YFSETQ. V lost 4 bases and J lost 6; bases outside the gene matches: 6. Full variable domain (remainder filled in from reference TRBV5-1 and TRBJ1-5): KAGVTQTPRYLIKTRGQQVTLSCSPISGHRSVSWYQQTPGQGLQFLFEYFSETQRNKGNFPGRFSGRQFSNSRSEMNVSTLELGDSALYLCASSPTGGGQPQHFGDGTRLSIL.

The rearrangement uses TRBV25-1 and TRBJ2-7; D is unclear. Germline V gives CDR1 MGHDK, CDR2 SYGVNS. CDR3 size: 16 residues. V dropped 4 bases and J dropped 3 bases, with 19 bases sitting between them. The CDR3 reads CASSGPRRQYLYEQYF. The DNA of the CDR3 is TGTGCCAGCAGTGGACCACGCAGGCAATACCTCTACGAGCAGTACTTC.

The J gene is TRBJ2-1, the V gene TRBV18; 7 bases match TRBD2. V lost 1 base and J lost 8; bases outside the gene matches: 8. This CDR3 contains 15 residues. Looked up from germline, CDR1 is KGHSH and CDR2 is LQKENI. The CDR3 spells CASSPRAGVRDEQFF. The CDR3, as DNA: TGTGCCAGCTCACCACGGGCGGGAGTACGCGATGAGCAGTTCTTC.

The chain carries TRBV7-9 and TRBJ1-1; D not resolved. There are 13 residues in the CDR3. Looked up from germline, CDR1 is SEHNR and CDR2 is FQNEAQ (reference sequence). The V end lost 5 bases, the J end lost 1 base, and 8 bases lay between the germline ends. In nucleotides, the CDR3 is TGTGCCAGCAGCGTCTTACAGAACACTGAAGCTTTCTTT. Translating gives CASSVLQNTEAFF.

This chain links TRBV25-1 with TRBJ1-5, with D unresolved. CDR1 is MGHDK, CDR2 SYGVNS, per germline. The length of the CDR3 is 15 residues. Trimming shortened V by 3 bases and J by 3 bases, and 12 bases separated the two germline ends. CDR3 region: CASSEAVPYNQPQHF. As DNA, the CDR3 is TGTGCCAGCAGTGAGGCAGTTCCCTACAATCAGCCCCAGCATTTT.

The chain joins TRBV6-5 to TRBJ2-4, with D possibly being TRBD1 (6 bases). The CDR3 has 14 residues. Trimming stripped 5 bases from V and 1 base from J, with 9 bases between. The germline V gene has CDR1 MNHEY and CDR2 SVGAGI. CDR3 in amino acids: CASSGQGAKNIQYF. The CDR3, as DNA: TGTGCCAGCAGTGGTCAGGGGGCCAAAAACATTCAGTACTTC.

The rearrangement uses TRBV11-2 and TRBJ2-5, with 10 nucleotides matching TRBD1. Unmatched junction bases numbered 7, after V lost 5 bases and J lost 4 bases. The CDR3 spans 15 residues. In germline, CDR1 is SGHAT, CDR2 FQNNGV. CDR3 nucleotide sequence: TGTGCCAGCAGCCCCTTGGACAGGGGGACAGAGACCCAGTACTTC. It yields the protein CASSPLDRGTETQYF.

J is TRBJ2-5 and V is TRBV5-1, with TRBD1 identical over 8 bases. The better agreement between TRBJ2-7 and the DNA end casts doubt on the J call. Germline V gene data show CDR1 as SGHRS and CDR2 as YFSETQ. The CDR3 loop spans 13 amino acids. The CDR3 DNA is TGCGCCAGCAGACCAGGGACAGGACCCGAGCAGTACTTC. This sequence encodes CASRPGTGPEQYF.

The chain uses TRBV6-5 and TRBJ1-3; possible D gene TRBD1, 6 bases. The germline CDR1 and CDR2 sequences are MNHEY and SVGAGI. This CDR3 is 14 amino acids long. The V end lost 7 bases, the J end lost 1 base, and 11 bases lay between the germline ends. The CDR3 spells CASIEGGSGNTIYF. The CDR3, as DNA: TGTGCCAGCATCGAAGGGGGTTCTGGAAACACCATATATTTT.

V and J are TRBV4-1 and TRBJ2-1, with 13 bases aligning to TRBD2. Germline V lookup: CDR1 MGHRA, CDR2 YSYEKL. J gave up 2 bases and V 1 base, and 5 bases lay outside the gene matches. The CDR3 sequence is 18 residues long. The CDR3 protein is CASSQGTSGSPTYNEQFF. The DNA of the CDR3 is TGCGCCAGCAGCCAAGGGACTAGCGGGAGCCCAACCTACAATGAGCAGTTCTTC.

Concerning this clone itself: This specimen includes other DNA sequences encoding the same CDR3. The chain couples TRBV10-3 to TRBJ1-3; D is ambiguous. Germline values: CDR1 ENHRY, CDR2 SYGVKD. Trimming shortened V by 7 bases and J by 4 bases, and 11 bases separated the two germline ends. This CDR3 is built from 13 residues. In DNA form, the CDR3 reads TGTGCCATCAAGGCGGGCGACGGAAACACCATATATTTT. The encoded protein is CAIKAGDGNTIYF.

The chain is built from TRBV6-5 and TRBJ2-5; D remains unclear. The CDR3 covers 12 residues. Trimming removed 5 bases from V and 5 bases from J, with 9 bases in between. CDR1 and CDR2 (germline): MNHEY, SVGAGI. CDR3 bases: TGTGCCAGCAGTGTAGGAACGGAGACCCAGTACTTC. It codes for CASSVGTETQYF.

The gene calls are TRBV4-3 and TRBJ2-2; 10 nucleotides align to TRBD2. Per germline, CDR1 LGHNA and CDR2 YSLEER. CDR3 length: 17 amino acids. V shed 0 bases, J shed 6 bases, and the junction held 7 bases outside the gene matches. The DNA of the CDR3 is TGCGCCAGCAGCCAAGATGGGCTAGCGGGAGTTTCCGGGGAGCTGTTTTTT. Protein product: CASSQDGLAGVSGELFF.